This T cell receptor (beta chain) was identified during a study of shared clonotypes between healthy human individuals. Turning to the study itself: Per-donor plates numbered three CD4 naive, three CD4 memory, two CD8 naive and one CD8 memory.

As to this clone: The target antigen is unknown. Distinct nucleotide sequences in the sample also encode this CDR3.

Findings and limits, study-wide: What rarefaction showed was incomplete sorted-subset sequencing despite large depth.

CD45RO-negative CD8 cells positively selected for CCR7 made up the naive population, which excluded terminally differentiated effector memory CD45RA+ cells. Donors included only healthy HIV-negative adults lacking recent acute infections or vaccinations. The junction had 0 bases not matched to a gene; V was cut back by 1 base and J by 4 bases. The CDR3 contains 14 residues. Germline V gives CDR1 SNHLY, CDR2 FYNNEI. TCRdb's copy holds only in-frame clones and misses some; the assay was immunoSEQ multiplex PCR. This sample has around 2.1 million clones; about 93% occur once, and the top ten carry under 2%.

The receptor was derived from a young man in good health. Some clones in this sample may be carry-over from other donors' samples. The V call is TRBV2, the J call TRBJ1-3, with 8 bases lining up with TRBD1. Sequencing input: naive CD8+ T cells from PBMCs. This CDR3 reads CASSEDRGGNTIYF. The CDR3 nucleotides read TGTGCCAGCAGTGAAGACAGGGGGGGAAACACCATATATTTT. Filled out from reference TRBV2 and TRBJ1-3, the complete variable domain reads EPEVTQTPSHQVTQMGQEVILRCVPISNHLYFYWYRQILGQKVEFLVSFYNNEISEKSEIFDDQFSVERPDGSNFTLKIRSTKLEDSAMYFCASSEDRGGNTIYFGEGSWLTVV.